A single sample gave rise to the 9 T cell receptor beta chains below, sequenced in a study of blood T cell repertoires in COVID-19. Generated by immunoSEQ multiplex PCR, the TCRdb table keeps only in-frame clones and is missing some. The sample has approximately 120,000 clones, roughly four fifths seen once. What was sequenced was PBMCs or T cells enriched from blood (not recorded which). The receptors stem from a man younger than 40 who had recovered from COVID-19.

V is TRBV24-1 and J is TRBJ2-3; TRBD1 is a possible D gene (6 bases). V dropped 4 bases and J dropped 3 bases, with 10 bases sitting between them. CDR3 size: 14 residues. CDR1 and CDR2 (germline): KGHDR, SFDVKD. In nucleotides, the CDR3 is TGTGCCACCAGTGACCCCGGGACAACAGATACGCAGTATTTT. Residues: CATSDPGTTDTQYF.

The J gene is TRBJ1-1, the V gene TRBV29-1, with TRBD1 as a possible D gene (6 bases). From germline, CDR1 is SQVTM and CDR2 ANQGSEA. This CDR3 has 14 amino acids. The V and J ends lost 4 bases and 4 bases respectively, with 16 bases between them. CDR3 DNA sequence: TGCAGCGTTGTCGGGGCAGGGGTTTTCACTGAAGCTTTCTTT. This codes for CSVVGAGVFTEAFF.

The genes are TRBV11-2 and TRBJ2-5, with TRBD1 identical over 8 bases. The germline gives CDR1 SGHAT, CDR2 FQNNGV. This CDR3 has 15 amino acids. With 6 bases clipped from V and 10 bases from J, the junction kept 16 bases outside the gene matches. The CDR3 DNA sequence: TGTGCCAGCAGTCGCGACAGGGGTCAAAATGGGATCCAGTACTTC. Amino acids: CASSRDRGQNGIQYF.

The chain couples TRBV7-6 to TRBJ1-2, with D unclear. The CDR3 has 13 amino acids. Trimming removed 5 bases at V and 10 bases at J, with 17 bases between. The germline V gene encodes CDR1 SGHVS and CDR2 FNYEAQ. CDR3 nucleotide sequence: TGTGCCAGCAGCATACCGGGAGGTGTCGACTACACCTTC. This encodes CASSIPGGVDYTF.

This clone appeared a few times. This chain links TRBV19 with TRBJ1-5, with D perhaps TRBD1 (6 bases). CDR3 size: 12 residues. Trimming removed 7 bases at V and 4 bases at J, with 8 bases between. Germline V gene sequence: CDR1 LNHDA, CDR2 SQIVND (reference sequence). This CDR3 reads CASTGANQPQHF. For the CDR3, the DNA is TGTGCCAGTACAGGGGCGAATCAGCCCCAGCATTTT. Supplemented by reference TRBV19 and TRBJ1-5, the full variable domain reads DGGITQSPKYLFRKEGQNVTLSCEQNLNHDAMYWYRQDPGQGLRLIYYSQIVNDFQKGDIAEGYSVSREKKESFPLTVTSAQKNPTAFYLCASTGANQPQHFGDGTRLSIL.

This chain connects TRBV19 to TRBJ1-2, with TRBD1 matching over 11 bases. Germline loops: CDR1 LNHDA, CDR2 SQIVND (reference sequence). V lost 7 bases, J lost 4 bases, and 11 bases stayed unmatched. The CDR3 has 16 residues. The CDR3 region has the DNA TGTGCCAGTACTTCCAGACGGGACAGGGGGACCTATGGCTACACCTTC. Residues: CASTSRRDRGTYGYTF.

The chain links TRBV6-5 to TRBJ2-1; perhaps TRBD1 as D (8 bases). The ends were cut back, 5 bases at V and 6 bases at J, with 14 bases in the middle. The CDR3 spans 14 residues. Germline lookup yields CDR1 MNHEY and CDR2 SVGAGI. CDR3 amino acids: CASSPQGGFNEQFF. CDR3 bases: TGTGCCAGCAGTCCACAGGGGGGGTTCAATGAGCAGTTCTTC.

The DNA of the CDR3 is TGTGCCAGCAGCCCCCCCCAGGGGTCTCACACTGAAGCTTTCTTT. It yields the protein CASSPPQGSHTEAFF. The gene calls are TRBV3-1 (or the pseudogene TRBV3-2) and TRBJ1-1, with D perhaps TRBD1 (6 bases). Per the germline V gene, CDR1 is LGHDT and CDR2 is YNNKEL (reference sequence). This CDR3 spans 15 amino acids. V was trimmed by 4 bases and J by 3 bases, leaving 15 bases between them.

This chain connects TRBV24-1 to TRBJ2-1; the D gene is possibly TRBD2 (6 bases). The germline V gene encodes CDR1 KGHDR and CDR2 SFDVKD. The CDR3 contains 14 residues. The germline V and J ends were trimmed by 10 bases and 10 bases, with 22 bases remaining between them. This chain's CDR3 is CATSNGRALGEQFF. The CDR3 DNA sequence: TGTGCCACGTCGAACGGGAGAGCGTTGGGGGAGCAGTTCTTC.